These 12 T cell receptor beta chains were sequenced from one sample in a study of beta chain features in type 1 diabetes. General study results and limits: In every one of the four CD4+ subsets, TCRB CDR3s were moderately but significantly shorter in Type 1 diabetes patients.

The study reverse transcribed the entire isolated RNA, so it sequenced expressed TCRB transcripts. Libraries were prepared by immunoSEQ multiplex PCR; TCRdb keeps only in-frame clonotypes and omits some of them. The profile shows hundreds of thousands of clones, more than 13% of them singletons. For these receptors, no antigen is known. The sequenced sample was naive CD4+ T cells from blood. The receptors here all came from a young man with type 1 diabetes.

This clone was observed a few times. This chain uses TRBV5-1 with TRBJ2-5; D is perhaps TRBD1 (5 bases). V lost 3 bases, J lost 1 base, and 7 bases lay in between. Germline V gene data show CDR1 as SGHRS and CDR2 as YFSETQ. This CDR3 contains 13 residues. CDR3 DNA sequence: TGCGCCAGCAGCTCCACAGGCCAAGAGACCCAGTACTTC. This translates into CASSSTGQETQYF.

The rearrangement joins TRBV4-3 to TRBJ2-3; 9 nucleotides align to TRBD2. CDR1 and CDR2 (germline): LGHNA, YSLEER. The CDR3 spans 14 residues. Trimming cost V 0 bases and J 10 bases; bases outside gene matches: 5. CDR3 sequence (DNA): TGCGCCAGCAGCCAAGATCTGAGCGGGGGGCCGCAGTATTTT. Translating gives CASSQDLSGGPQYF.

This clone has a handful of counts. The V gene is TRBV2, the J gene TRBJ2-5; no clear D gene. CDR3 length: 11 residues. The V and J ends lost 6 bases and 3 bases respectively, with 5 bases between them. The germline CDR1 and CDR2 sequences are SNHLY and FYNNEI. The CDR3 is CASRVEETQYF. CDR3 sequence (DNA): TGTGCCAGCAGAGTCGAAGAGACCCAGTACTTC.

This clone has more than one count but fewer than ten. The chain carries TRBV11-2 and TRBJ1-5; 9 nucleotides line up with TRBD1. V was pared by 5 bases and J by 5 bases, with 10 bases of the junction left unmatched. The CDR3 spans 16 residues. Per the germline V gene, CDR1 is SGHAT and CDR2 is FQNNGV. The CDR3 DNA is TGTGCCAGCAGCCGCGAAGTGGGACAGGGCGATCAGCCCCAGCATTTT. Translating it yields CASSREVGQGDQPQHF.

The rearrangement joins TRBV4-3 to TRBJ2-2; D may be TRBD1 (5 bases). This CDR3 is 14 amino acids long. The germline V and J ends were trimmed by 0 bases and 6 bases, with 8 bases remaining between them. CDR1 and CDR2 (germline): LGHNA, YSLEER. The CDR3 sequence is CASSQDTGAGELFF. The CDR3 region has the DNA TGCGCCAGCAGCCAAGATACAGGCGCCGGGGAGCTGTTTTTT.

Only one count was recorded for this clone. V and J are TRBV6-1 and TRBJ2-1, with 7 bases matching TRBD2. Germline V gene lookup returns CDR1 MNHNS and CDR2 SASEGT. CDR3 length equals 15 residues. Germline trimming cut 7 bases from V and 4 bases from J; bases unmatched to any gene: 10. Here the CDR3 reads CASNILSGAYNEQFF. In nucleotides, the CDR3 is TGTGCCAGCAATATATTGAGCGGGGCATACAATGAGCAGTTCTTC.

This clone has more than one count but fewer than ten. The CDR3 loop reads CASSSLADPTDTQYF. DNA of the CDR3: TGTGCCAGCAGTTCACTAGCGGATCCCACAGATACGCAGTATTTT. The chain employs TRBV7-9 and TRBJ2-3; 8 positions agree with TRBD2. V lost 6 bases to trimming and J lost 2 bases; unmatched junction nucleotides: 7. This CDR3 contains 15 residues. Germline V gene sequence: CDR1 SEHNR, CDR2 FQNEAQ (reference sequence).

This clone was picked up a small number of times. The gene calls are TRBV9 and TRBJ2-1; 9 bases are a match to TRBD2. From germline, CDR1 is SGDLS and CDR2 YYNGEE. This CDR3 contains 20 residues. V was clipped by 3 bases and J by 0 bases; unmatched bases: 16. CDR3 residues: CASSARGVAGASSSYNEQFF. The CDR3 bases are TGTGCCAGCAGCGCCCGAGGGGTAGCGGGGGCCTCGAGCTCCTACAATGAGCAGTTCTTC.

This chain links TRBV18 with TRBJ2-1; unclear D gene. The CDR3 spans 16 residues. Trimming took off 3 bases at V and 0 bases at J, with 12 bases between the two ends. CDR1 KGHSH and CDR2 LQKENI come from the germline V gene. The CDR3 spells CASSPPAQSSYNEQFF. The CDR3 DNA reads as TGTGCCAGCTCACCTCCCGCTCAGAGCTCCTACAATGAGCAGTTCTTC.

The chain joins TRBV7-3 to TRBJ2-1, with TRBD2 matching over 10 bases. J gave up 4 bases and V 6 bases, and 6 bases lay outside the gene matches. Germline CDR1 and CDR2: SGHTA and FQGTGA. The CDR3 covers 15 residues. Here the CDR3 reads CASRPTSGEYNEQFF. For the CDR3, the DNA is TGTGCCAGCAGGCCCACTAGCGGGGAATACAATGAGCAGTTCTTC. The full variable domain, its missing parts supplied by reference TRBV7-3 and TRBJ2-1, is GAGVSQTPSNKVTEKGKYVELRCDPISGHTALYWYRQSLGQGPEFLIYFQGTGAADDSGLPNDRFFAVRPEGSVSTLKIQRTERGDSAVYLCASRPTSGEYNEQFFGPGTRLTVL.

This clone was counted only a few times. J is TRBJ2-1 and V is TRBV19; 12 positions match TRBD2. This CDR3 contains 18 residues. With V trimmed by 6 bases and J by 0 bases, 9 bases remained unmatched. Germline V lookup: CDR1 LNHDA, CDR2 SQIVND (reference sequence). The CDR3 loop is CASRLAGGPVNSYNEQFF. CDR3 DNA: TGTGCCAGTAGGCTAGCGGGAGGGCCGGTAAACTCCTACAATGAGCAGTTCTTC.

This chain connects TRBV27 to TRBJ2-4; no clear D gene. The CDR3 contains 13 residues. Per the germline V gene, CDR1 is MNHEY and CDR2 is SMNVEV (reference sequence). The CDR3 DNA is TGTGTGACGGCGAGTCCCCCCAAAAACATTCAGTACTTC. Amino acid sequence: CVTASPPKNIQYF.